This entry features one T cell receptor (beta chain) sequence. The antigen remains unidentified. Some clones are missing from TCRdb's copy, which holds only in-frame ones; the method was immunoSEQ multiplex PCR. The sample has hundreds of thousands of clones; more than 70% are singletons. These data originate in a study of shared clonotypes between healthy human individuals. The CDR3 totals 16 residues. In germline, CDR1 is SQVTM, CDR2 ANQGSEA. J lost 0 bases, V lost 2 bases, and 8 bases had no gene match. Study-level findings and limits: Measured sharing among donors was expected to vary with sequencing depth.

The receptor was isolated from a woman between 40 and 55 years old in good health. Some clones in this sample may be carry-over from other donors' samples. The gene calls are TRBV29-1 and TRBJ1-2; the match to TRBD1 covers 8 bases. Sequenced sample: PBMCs. The CDR3 coding sequence is TGCAGCGTTGAATTAGGGACAGGAGGAGCTAACTATGGCTACACCTTC. Amino acids: CSVELGTGGANYGYTF.